Reported below is one T cell receptor (beta chain). Its antigen target is currently unknown. Per-base quality was not reported, and no clone a single base away is much larger than it. This sample was taken from a study of blood T cells in healthy people across ages (dated by TCRdb to about 2015). At the level of the whole study: Template switching captured roughly one uniquely barcoded TCR beta cDNA molecule per two T cells in model experiments. Age-related changes in TCR beta repertoire diversity were measured in the study by deep sequencing normalized with unique cDNA molecular identifiers. The donors were divided into four age groups: young (average about 16 years), middle-aged (around 37), aged (roughly 60) and long-lived (roughly 86). To avoid experimental bias, donors of different ages were distributed randomly across sequencing lanes. Using the same blood draw, the study looked at two additional independent replicas of 1 million unique cDNA reads for two donors, one aged 18 to 29 and the other aged 80 or older.

Library method: 5' RACE. Data came from an Illumina HiSeq 2500. A second PCR of 7 to 11 cycles was performed with a sample-barcoded 5' primer and a J-beta primer mix. A template-switch 5' adaptor carrying 12 random nucleotides introduced a unique molecular identifier onto each TCR beta cDNA molecule. Each sample yielded at least 2.5 million CDR3-containing paired-end reads. First-strand cDNA was synthesized from all RNA with the Mint cDNA synthesis kit, primed by a TRBC-specific oligonucleotide. Following uracil-DNA glycosylase treatment, a first 18-cycle PCR with universal primers M1SS and BC2_uni_R was performed on all cDNA. Turning to the authors' computational methods: Normalization of each sample was performed by random selection of 1 million high-quality reads, each carrying a distinct molecular identifier. Instead of being binned into consensus sequences, reads that shared molecular identifiers were thrown out. CDR3 identification, clonotype clustering and error correction used MiTCR with a Q25 quality threshold and the strictest error-elimination algorithm. Lower-bound total TCR beta diversity was estimated with a nonparametric unseen species model using Euler transformation. TCRdb ran its own pipeline on the public reads, namely fastp trimming at Q25 and MiXCR clone calling, and kept in-frame beta chains. Each record represents a unique CDR3 protein, reported with the most common genes and DNA among its rows. The V and J calls come from TCRdb's annotation, not from the publication. The sample yields under 750,000 distinct CDR3 sequences; 45% to 55% were counted once. The ten largest clones take up 20% to 25% of the sample.

The donors were roughly 38 Caucasian individuals from Russia, aged 6 to 90 years, who were systemically healthy. Each donor gave 8 to 10 milliliters of peripheral blood, collected into EDTA-treated Vacutainer tubes. Ficoll-Paque density-gradient centrifugation was used to isolate PBMCs, with at least 7 million obtained per sample. Total RNA was extracted from PBMCs with Trizol reagent, with at least 5.5 micrograms obtained per sample. Naive CD45RAhigh/CD27high T cell percentages were measured by flow cytometry on a PBMC aliquot from every donor. From its cysteine to its phenylalanine, the CDR3 spans 14 amino acids. The only DNA kept is the CDR3, 42 bases in frame from the first base. V is shortened by 5 bases, J by 4 bases, and the region joining them spans 14 bases. The paper as a whole reports these results and caveats: The long-lived group showed more naive CD4+ T cells, fewer expanded clones and increased TCR diversity than the aged group, suggesting age selection. Estimates of total diversity from one million sequenced T cells were regarded as lower bounds and underestimates. Observed TCR beta diversity per million T cells fell roughly linearly with age, and a significant reduction was already apparent by age about 43. There was a strong correlation between observed TCR beta diversity and the percentage of naive T cells measured by flow cytometry. Because profiling used bulk unsorted PBMCs, naive and antigen-experienced compartments could not be compared conclusively. The CMV infection status of donors was not known, potentially confounding age-related changes in expanded clonotypes.

The sequencing input was blood. The chain couples TRBV12-3 or TRBV12-4 to TRBJ1-2, with the D gene not confidently named. This TCR came from a man of 80 years or more in good health. The CDR3: CASSTPRIRYGYTF. The DNA is as follows: TGTGCCAGCAGTACTCCACGGATTCGCTATGGCTACACCTTC.